This TCR beta chain derives from a study of blood T cell repertoires in COVID-19. In the original workflow: Estimation of nucleated cell counts was performed using reference gene primer amplification. Libraries were prepared by immunoSEQ multiplex PCR; TCRdb keeps only in-frame clonotypes and omits some of them. Clonal size and the V and J genes are those of that table, whereas D and trimming came from the DNA. The repertoire holds some 240,000 clones, with roughly 85% as singletons. Each participant's cohort was designated according to participant-reported clinical history. The study recruited exposed participants who had met a COVID-19 case within 2 weeks before entry. CDR3 length equals 17 residues. With 8 bases clipped from V and 1 base from J, the junction kept 11 bases outside the gene matches. The V gene's germline CDR1 is LNHDA and CDR2 SQIVND (reference sequence).

This TCR came from a woman in her 50s who had been exposed to COVID-19. The V gene is TRBV19, the J gene TRBJ1-5; 10 nucleotides match TRBD1. The source material was PBMCs or T cells enriched from blood (not recorded which). The CDR3 region has the DNA TGTGCCAGTCTAGACAGGGGGCGCGGGCGAAGCAATCAGCCCCAGCATTTT. It yields the protein CASLDRGRGRSNQPQHF.